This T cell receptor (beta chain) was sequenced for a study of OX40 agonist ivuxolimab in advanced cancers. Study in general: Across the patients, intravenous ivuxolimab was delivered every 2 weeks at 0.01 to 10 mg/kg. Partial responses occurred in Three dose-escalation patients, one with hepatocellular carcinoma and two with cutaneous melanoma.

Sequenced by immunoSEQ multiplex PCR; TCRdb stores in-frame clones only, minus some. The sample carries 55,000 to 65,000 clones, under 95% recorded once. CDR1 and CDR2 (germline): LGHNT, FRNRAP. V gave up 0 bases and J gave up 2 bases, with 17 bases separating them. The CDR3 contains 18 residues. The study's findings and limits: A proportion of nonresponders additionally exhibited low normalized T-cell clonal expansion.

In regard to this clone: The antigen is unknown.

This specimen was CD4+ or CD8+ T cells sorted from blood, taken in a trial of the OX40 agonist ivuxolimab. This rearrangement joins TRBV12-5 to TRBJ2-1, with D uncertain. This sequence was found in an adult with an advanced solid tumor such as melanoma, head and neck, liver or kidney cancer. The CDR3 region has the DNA TGTGCTAGTGGTTTGGTACCCGGCAGCCAGGTCACCTACAATGAGCAGTTCTTC. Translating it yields CASGLVPGSQVTYNEQFF.